A selection of T cell receptor beta chains follows, all from one sample in a study of metastatic and nonmetastatic thyroid tumors. TCRdb re-called clones from the PCR reads using MiXCR. The sample has several thousand clones, around a third seen once; the top ten hold about 10%. The sample was tumor tissue. All receptors come from a female donor with papillary thyroid cancer or a benign thyroid nodule (not recorded which). Some clones in this sample may be carry-over from other donors' samples. Each CDR3 is given with its conserved first and last residue. Fields, in order: V gene, J gene, clone size, D gene, CDR3 length, CDR3 protein, CDR3 DNA. The D gene is left open where the match is weak. Clone size is not always given. Where it is, it says once, few, many or a class for expanded clones.

>TRBV20-1|TRBJ1-5|-|-|15
CSASERSRSNQPQHF
TGCAGTGCTAGCGAAAGATCCCGTAGCAATCAGCCCCAGCATTTT
>TRBV18|TRBJ1-1|-|-|14
CASSPDPMNTEAFF
TGTGCCAGCTCACCTGACCCGATGAACACTGAAGCTTTCTTT
>TRBV7-6|TRBJ1-2|-|-|14
CASSPREGNYGYTF
TGTGCCAGCAGCCCACGCGAGGGTAACTATGGCTACACCTTC
>TRBV20-1|TRBJ2-3|many|-|17
CSARDGASAYPTDTQYF
TGCAGTGCTAGAGATGGGGCTAGCGCCTACCCCACAGATACGCAGTATTTT
>TRBV11-2|TRBJ2-2|once|-|14
CASSLVWDTGELFF
TGTGCCAGCAGCTTAGTATGGGACACCGGGGAGCTGTTTTTT
>TRBV11-3|TRBJ2-7|-|-|14
CASSLVRSGRGQYF
TGTGCCAGCAGCTTAGTGAGGAGCGGGCGGGGACAGTACTTC
>TRBV9|TRBJ2-2|-|-|16
CASSNGTDTHTGELFF
TGTGCCAGCAGCAACGGAACTGATACGCACACCGGGGAGCTGTTTTTT
>TRBV3-1|TRBJ2-2|many|-|14
CASTRGGGTGELFF
TGTGCCAGCACCCGAGGTGGGGGCACCGGGGAGCTGTTTTTT
>TRBV7-3|TRBJ2-2|many|-|13
CASSPSNTGELFF
TGTGCCAGCAGCCCATCGAACACCGGGGAGCTGTTTTTT
>TRBV6-5|TRBJ2-5|few|TRBD2|16
CASSYSLAGFQETQYF
TGTGCCAGCAGTTACTCTCTAGCGGGGTTCCAAGAGACCCAGTACTTC
>TRBV4-3|TRBJ2-3|-|-|13
CASCQGGTDTPYF
TGCGCCAGCTGCCAAGGCGGGACAGATACGCCGTATTTT
>TRBV11-2|TRBJ2-1|-|-|17
CASSPRTTLSSYNEQFF
TGTGCCAGCAGCCCCAGGACTACCTTGAGCTCCTACAATGAGCAGTTCTTC
>TRBV6-1|TRBJ1-2|-|-|12
CASSRNAYGYTF
TGTGCCAGCAGCCGAAACGCCTATGGCTACACCTTC
>TRBV6-1|TRBJ2-7|-|-|14
CASLGAAEVYEQYF
TGTGCCAGCCTGGGGGCAGCGGAGGTCTACGAGCAGTACTTC
>TRBV10-3|TRBJ2-7|medium-sized|-|14
CAISEQGGFGEQYF
TGTGCCATCAGTGAGCAGGGCGGCTTCGGCGAGCAGTACTTC
>TRBV6-1|TRBJ2-7|-|-|15
CASSISFGSPYEQYF
TGTGCCAGCAGTATAAGTTTCGGGAGCCCCTACGAGCAGTACTTC
>TRBV6-1|TRBJ1-3|many|-|15
CASSEAERSGNTIYF
TGTGCCAGCAGCGAAGCCGAAAGGTCTGGAAACACCATATATTTT
>TRBV30|TRBJ1-1|medium-sized|-|13
CAWSAGETTEAFF
TGTGCCTGGAGTGCCGGGGAGACCACTGAAGCTTTCTTT
>TRBV15|TRBJ2-5|-|-|12
CATSRDQETQYF
TGTGCCACCAGCAGAGATCAGGAGACCCAGTACTTC
>TRBV6-2/TRBV6-3|TRBJ1-5|-|TRBD1|16
CASSYSGTVANQPQHF
TGTGCCAGCAGTTACTCCGGGACAGTGGCTAATCAGCCCCAGCATTTT
>TRBV5-1|TRBJ2-2|-|TRBD1|15
CASMLTGDHTGELFF
TGCGCCAGCATGCTGACAGGGGACCACACCGGGGAGCTGTTTTTT
>TRBV7-2|TRBJ2-3|medium-sized|-|11
CASSLTDTQYF
TGTGCCAGCAGCCTCACAGATACGCAGTATTTT
>TRBV6-2/TRBV6-3|TRBJ2-1|-|-|15
CARSTQPGPQGEQFF
TGTGCCAGGAGCACGCAGCCGGGACCCCAAGGTGAGCAGTTCTTC
>TRBV19|TRBJ2-2|medium-sized|TRBD2|19
CASSTLGLAGGPNTGELFF
TGTGCCAGTAGTACCCTCGGACTAGCGGGAGGGCCGAACACCGGGGAGCTGTTTTTT
>TRBV5-1|TRBJ2-1|once|TRBD2|20
CASSLPLVFGGRRTYNEQFF
TGCGCCAGCAGCTTGCCTTTAGTCTTCGGCGGGAGGAGAACCTACAATGAGCAGTTCTTC
>TRBV5-1|TRBJ2-3|-|TRBD2|14
CASSFSGSTDTQYF
TGCGCCAGCAGCTTTAGCGGGAGCACAGATACGCAGTATTTT
>TRBV7-9|TRBJ2-7|few|-|11
CASSTGREQYF
TGTGCCAGCAGCACGGGACGCGAGCAGTACTTC
>TRBV24-1|TRBJ2-3|medium-sized|TRBD1|16
CATSAHRGDSTDTQYF
TGTGCCACCAGTGCACACAGGGGGGATAGCACAGATACGCAGTATTTT
>TRBV28|TRBJ2-5|-|-|14
CASRRDPEGENKYF
TGTGCCAGCAGACGGGACCCCGAGGGAGAGAACAAGTACTTC
>TRBV28|TRBJ2-3|-|TRBD1|14
CATSTGVAPDPQYF
TGTGCCACCTCGACAGGGGTCGCCCCAGATCCGCAGTATTTT
>TRBV7-8|TRBJ2-1|medium-sized|TRBD2|15
CASSLGAGVYNEQFF
TGTGCCAGCAGCTTAGGGGCGGGAGTATACAATGAGCAGTTCTTC
>TRBV18|TRBJ1-1|-|-|13
CASSPLGDTEAFF
TGTGCCAGCTCACCCCTAGGGGACACTGAAGCTTTCTTT
>TRBV9|TRBJ2-7|-|-|15
CASSERGDAGYEQYF
TGTGCCAGCAGCGAAAGGGGGGACGCAGGCTACGAGCAGTACTTC
>TRBV2|TRBJ2-7|few|-|13
CASAPLHGYEQYF
TGTGCCAGCGCACCCCTACATGGTTACGAGCAGTACTTC
>TRBV6-1|TRBJ2-7|-|-|15
CASSEEQDYSYEQYF
TGTGCCAGCAGTGAAGAGCAGGACTACTCCTACGAGCAGTACTTC
>TRBV4-1|TRBJ1-5|-|-|12
CASSHPEGPQHF
TGCGCCAGCAGCCACCCCGAGGGGCCCCAGCATTTT
>TRBV20-1|TRBJ1-2|-|-|12
CSARNMNYGYTF
TGCAGTGCTAGAAATATGAACTATGGCTACACCTTC
>TRBV20-1|TRBJ1-1|-|TRBD1|13
CSASWGQDNYAFF
TGCAGTGCTAGTTGGGGACAGGATAATTATGCTTTCTTT
>TRBV6-1|TRBJ2-3|medium-sized|-|14
CASSSRANTDTQYF
TGTGCCAGCAGTTCTAGGGCCAACACAGATACGCAGTATTTT
>TRBV6-4|TRBJ1-1|-|-|14
CASSDSMGGTEAFF
TGTGCCAGCAGTGACTCGATGGGGGGCACTGAAGCTTTCTTT
>TRBV9|TRBJ2-5|-|-|14
CASSSHSLPETQYF
TGTGCCAGCAGCTCACACTCCCTACCCGAGACCCAGTACTTC
>TRBV4-3|TRBJ2-7|-|-|15
CASSQELRGWYEQYF
TGCGCCAGCAGCCAAGAATTGAGGGGCTGGTACGAGCAGTACTTC
>TRBV20-1|TRBJ1-5|-|-|14
CSARVWDPGQPQHF
TGCAGTGCTAGAGTTTGGGACCCCGGGCAGCCCCAGCATTTT
>TRBV10-3|TRBJ2-1|-|-|14
CAIRESGNYNEQFF
TGTGCCATCAGGGAAAGCGGTAACTACAATGAGCAGTTCTTC
>TRBV3-1|TRBJ2-7|-|TRBD2|16
CASSLMTSGETYEQYF
TGTGCCAGCAGCCTGATGACTAGCGGGGAAACCTACGAGCAGTACTTC
>TRBV6-2/TRBV6-3|TRBJ2-7|large|TRBD1|14
CASSWLGTGVEQYF
TGTGCCAGCAGTTGGCTCGGGACAGGGGTGGAGCAGTACTTC
>TRBV6-1|TRBJ1-1|-|-|11
CASTGNTEAFF
TGTGCCAGCACGGGGAACACTGAAGCTTTCTTT
>TRBV12-3/TRBV12-4|TRBJ1-2|few|-|13
CASTQQGNYGYTF
TGTGCCAGCACTCAACAGGGAAACTATGGCTACACCTTC
>TRBV4-1|TRBJ1-2|-|-|15
CASSQEGRKDFGYTF
TGCGCCAGCAGCCAAGAAGGCCGTAAGGATTTTGGCTACACCTTC
>TRBV6-1|TRBJ2-3|few|TRBD2|17
CASSKLWTSGLLDTQYF
TGTGCCAGCAGTAAACTATGGACTAGCGGCCTCCTAGATACGCAGTATTTT
>TRBV4-1|TRBJ2-5|-|-|13
CASSQEELETQYF
TGCGCCAGCAGCCAAGAAGAGCTGGAGACCCAGTACTTC
>TRBV30|TRBJ1-2|-|TRBD1|13
CAWSFGTDNGYTF
TGTGCCTGGAGCTTCGGGACAGATAATGGCTACACCTTC